This T cell receptor (beta chain) was captured in a study of T cell responses to AZD1222 COVID-19 vaccine. The V gene lost 2 bases and the J gene lost 2 bases, with 7 bases spanning the gap. Germline CDR1 reads GTSNPN; CDR2 reads SVGIG (reference sequence). The CDR3 sequence is 12 residues long. The table came from immunoSEQ multiplex PCR; TCRdb's copy has only in-frame clones and leaves some out. The sample lists 55,000 to 90,000 clones, 80% to 90% occurring once. V usage is TRBV30 and J usage is TRBJ2-7; no reliable D call. Sequencing was performed on peripheral blood, taken on day 0 of AZD1222 vaccination. This clonotype originated in an adult in good health. Here the CDR3 reads CAWSLSAYEQYF. The CDR3 DNA follows: TGTGCCTGGAGTCTGAGTGCCTACGAGCAGTACTTC.